This T cell receptor beta chain was documented in a study of CD8 T cells in ankylosing spondylitis. General study results and limits: In the blood and synovial fluid of reactive arthritis, some motif variants had been previously reported.

This clonotype was recorded many times. The antigen is undetermined. V lost 2 bases and J 7 bases, leaving 12 bases between the germline ends. The CDR3 spans 14 residues. The germline gives CDR1 SGHRS, CDR2 YFSETQ. Libraries of TCR beta came from quantitative 5'-RACE with molecular barcodes. TCRdb reprocessed the 5' RACE reads via MiXCR and lists one record per CDR3 protein. The table has tens of thousands of distinct CDR3 sequences, around 25% seen once. The source material was blood, either unsorted or a sorted T cell fraction (not recorded which). The V and J genes are TRBV5-1 and TRBJ1-4; the D is unclear. This receptor was identified in a male donor with ankylosing spondylitis or in good health (not recorded which). CDR3 sequence reads: CASSFSDPAEKLFF. DNA for the CDR3: TGCGCCAGCAGCTTTTCGGACCCTGCTGAAAAACTGTTTTTT.